The following is a T cell receptor (beta chain) sequence with its context. This clonotype showed up many times. The target of this receptor is not known. It has no much larger one-base neighbor in the sample; base qualities were not kept. This record comes from a study of neurological immune-mediated disorders (dated by TCRdb to between 2018 and 2020). The study in broad terms: Among the roughly 34 multiple sclerosis patients, roughly 31 had relapsing-remitting MS and 3 had secondary progressive MS. The study compared peripheral blood TCR-beta repertoires of HTLV-I-associated myelopathy (HAM/TSP) patients, multiple sclerosis patients and healthy controls using UMI-based sequencing. Longitudinal samples, technical triplicates and paired sorted CD4+ and CD8+ T-cell subsets, alongside PBMC samples, were included among the roughly 98 TCR-beta libraries. Longitudinal HAM/TSP and healthy donors were sampled at 3 time-points each (roughly 3-45 month intervals). The cohort comprised roughly 69 subjects: roughly 15 HAM/TSP patients, around 35 multiple sclerosis patients and around 20 healthy controls.

To synthesize cDNA, template-switch 5'RACE was performed with a primer carrying a 10-nucleotide random unique molecular identifier so that each TCR transcript was tagged. Every sequencing run yielded over 190 million TCR-beta sequences covering 15-18 subjects. The RNeasy kit was used to extract total RNA. TCR-beta VDJ regions were amplified with primers for the TCR constant region and the 5'RACE anchor, using the KAPA Real-time Library Amplification kit. Sample indexes and Illumina adaptors were added in a first PCR, after which library yield was increased in a second PCR. The roughly 650 bp TCR product was size-selected on a 2% E-gel SizeSelection system after Ampure bead purification. Library quality was checked on a Bioanalyzer, concentration was measured with Qubit, and libraries were quantified with the Kapa Library Quantification kit before pooling. Paired-end 2 x 150 bp sequencing of the libraries was performed on an Illumina HiSeq 2500. To increase sequence diversity, roughly 24-32% phiX was spiked into each library pool. The authors processed their data as follows. The UMI-based MiGEC pipeline processed quality-filtered reads and removed over 80% of raw TCR sequences during error correction. IMGT germline references were used for alignment of VDJ genes, and clonotypes were defined by a unique CDR3 amino acid sequence together with V-J genes. Clonal expansion, Shannon diversity, and CDR3 relatedness (CalcPairwiseDistances, ClusterSamples) were evaluated with VDJtools, and phylogenetic trees were built with CLCbio workbench. A clone was classed as expanded if it had 8 or more unique UMIs, a cutoff based on coefficient-of-variation modelling across technical triplicates. TCRdb itself trimmed the public reads at Q25 with fastp, ran MiXCR and retained productive beta chains. For every CDR3 protein sequence, its rows merge into one entry that carries the most common genes and DNA. The V and J calls and clone size come from TCRdb's table, not from the authors' own analysis. In this sample the table shows some 89,000 distinct CDR3 sequences, roughly 4.5% of which occur a single time. Roughly 5.6% of the sample lies in the top ten.

Read against the paper, the sample's time point label means: longitudinal time-point 3. For the unsorted PBMC libraries, 2 million PBMCs were stored in RNAlater at -80 degrees C until RNA extraction and were used to generate the libraries. The multiple sclerosis patients were enrolled in a US clinical protocol that evaluated disease progression with magnetic resonance imaging. Peripheral blood was subjected to Ficoll-Hypaque density gradient centrifugation to isolate PBMCs, which were then cryopreserved in liquid nitrogen. Reading the germline V gene (reference sequence) gives CDR1 DFQATT and CDR2 SNEGSKA. Between the V and J ends, shortened by 4 bases and 3 bases respectively, the junction contains 10 bases. There are 12 amino acids in the CDR3, from cysteine to phenylalanine inclusive. This entry keeps only the CDR3 DNA: 36 bases, framed from base 1. Study-wide findings and limitations: Across subjects, expanded clones never shared an identical CDR3 amino acid sequence, which suggests that the TCR-beta repertoires in every group were private. TCR clonal expansion was highest in HAM/TSP patients and lowest in MS patients, with MS patients falling below even healthy controls. The MS cluster was not associated with any clinical or MRI features, and the authors stated that larger cohorts are needed. Phylogenetic analysis grouped repertoires from 18 of 34 MS patients into a cluster of related CDR3 sequences, suggesting a possible repertoire-level signature.

The sequenced material came from PBMCs. The sequence derives from a woman aged 55-75 years with multiple sclerosis. Here the chain combines TRBV20-1 and TRBJ2-7; no D gene call is confident. The CDR3 corresponds to CSAILLGYEQYF. Read as DNA, the sequence is TGCAGTGCTATCCTCCTTGGCTACGAGCAGTACTTC.